This T cell receptor beta chain originates from a study of Graves' ophthalmopathy and Graves' hyperthyroidism. Overall study: Untreated patients at initial diagnosis provided peripheral blood. Notes on the study in general: Most thyroid-expanded clonotypes exceeding 0.001 frequency were also found in blood.

Scientists amplified the TCR beta CDR3 regions from RNA transcripts. Second-round multiplex PCR came after first-round RT-PCR with HTBI primers. TCRdb recomputed calls from the multiplex PCR reads with MiXCR, one row per CDR3 protein. The sample contains some 47,000 distinct CDR3 sequences, 50% to 65% of which appear only once. Germline lookup yields CDR1 MNHEY and CDR2 SMNVEV (reference sequence). Trimming pared 6 bases from V and 0 bases from J, leaving 14 bases between. There are 15 residues in the CDR3. No donor had other autoimmune disease, uncontrolled infection, pregnancy or lactation. With regard to this clonotype: The antigen is undetermined.

The sample taken for sequencing was peripheral blood. This TCR derives from an adult man with Graves' ophthalmopathy. This chain joins TRBV27 and TRBJ1-2; D possibly corresponds to TRBD1 (5 bases). In DNA form, the CDR3 reads TGTGCCAGCAGGGAATCCAGGGCCGCTAACTATGGCTACACCTTC. This sequence encodes CASRESRAANYGYTF.